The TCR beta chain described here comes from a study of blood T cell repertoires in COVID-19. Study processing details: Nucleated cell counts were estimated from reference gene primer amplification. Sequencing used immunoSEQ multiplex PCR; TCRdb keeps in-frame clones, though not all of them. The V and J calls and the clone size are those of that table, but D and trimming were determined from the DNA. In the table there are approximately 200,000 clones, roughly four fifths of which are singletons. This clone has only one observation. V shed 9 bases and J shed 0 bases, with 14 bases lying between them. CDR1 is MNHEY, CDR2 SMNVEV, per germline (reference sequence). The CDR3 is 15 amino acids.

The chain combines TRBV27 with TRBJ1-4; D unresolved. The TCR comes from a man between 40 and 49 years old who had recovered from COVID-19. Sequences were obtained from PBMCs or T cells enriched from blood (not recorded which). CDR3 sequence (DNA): TGTGCCAGTCAGAAGATATATGCAACTAATGAAAAACTGTTTTTT. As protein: CASQKIYATNEKLFF.